The T cell receptor beta chain under discussion was sequenced for a study of cytomegalovirus exposure and HLA in healthy donors. General observations from the study: In an earlier analysis, in some 500 donors, most V segments appeared productive either ~87% or ~30% of the time. Specificity of a few CMV-associated chains for CMV antigens was verified in vitro.

Germline loops: CDR1 LNHDA, CDR2 SQIVND (reference sequence). This CDR3 region has 14 residues. V was shortened by 7 bases and J by 0 bases, with 10 bases between the two germline ends. It was with 60 Vbeta and 13 Jbeta primers that the PCR ran. TCRdb keeps only in-frame clones here, not all; method: immunoSEQ multiplex PCR. The sample table includes around 58,000 clones. Donors were nominally healthy when sampled, though unrecorded immune exposures were likely. About this clone: The antigen is undetermined.

The material sequenced was PBMCs. The clonotype was recovered from a man in his fifties in good health and CMV-seropositive. The rearrangement uses TRBV19 and TRBJ2-1, with D perhaps TRBD1 (5 bases). The DNA of the CDR3 is TGTGCCAGTAATCAGGGCCGCTCCTACAATGAGCAGTTCTTC. Amino acid sequence: CASNQGRSYNEQFF.